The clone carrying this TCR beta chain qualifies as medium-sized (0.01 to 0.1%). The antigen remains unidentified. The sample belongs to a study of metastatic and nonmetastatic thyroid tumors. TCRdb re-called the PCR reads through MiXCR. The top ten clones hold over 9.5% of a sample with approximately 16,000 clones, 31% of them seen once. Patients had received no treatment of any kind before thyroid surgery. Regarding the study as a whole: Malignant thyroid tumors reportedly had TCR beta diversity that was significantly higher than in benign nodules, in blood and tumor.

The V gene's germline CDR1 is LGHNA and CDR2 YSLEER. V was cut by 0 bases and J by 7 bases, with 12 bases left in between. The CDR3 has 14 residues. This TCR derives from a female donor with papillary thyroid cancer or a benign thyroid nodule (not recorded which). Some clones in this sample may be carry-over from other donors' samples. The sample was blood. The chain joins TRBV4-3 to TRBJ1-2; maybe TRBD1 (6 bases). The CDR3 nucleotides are TGCGCCAGCAGCCAAGATCACAGGGTGCCTGGCTACACCTTC. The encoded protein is CASSQDHRVPGYTF.